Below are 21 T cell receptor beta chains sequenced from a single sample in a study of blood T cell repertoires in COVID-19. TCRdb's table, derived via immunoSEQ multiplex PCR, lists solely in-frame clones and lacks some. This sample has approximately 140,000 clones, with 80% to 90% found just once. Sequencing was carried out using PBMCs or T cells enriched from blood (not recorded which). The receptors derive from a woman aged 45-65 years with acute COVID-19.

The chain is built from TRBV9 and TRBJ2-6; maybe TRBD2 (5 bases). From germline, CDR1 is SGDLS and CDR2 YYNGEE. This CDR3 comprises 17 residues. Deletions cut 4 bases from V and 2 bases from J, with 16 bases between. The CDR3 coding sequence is TGTGCCAGCAGCCCCGAGATAGGAGGTACTGGGGCCAACGTCCTGACTTTC. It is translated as CASSPEIGGTGANVLTF.

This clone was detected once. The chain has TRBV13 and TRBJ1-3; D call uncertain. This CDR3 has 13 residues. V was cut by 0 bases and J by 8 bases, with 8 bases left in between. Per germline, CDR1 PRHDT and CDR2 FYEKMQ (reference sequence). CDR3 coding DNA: TGTGCCAGCAGCTTAGGATCCAGTGACACCATATATTTT. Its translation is CASSLGSSDTIYF.

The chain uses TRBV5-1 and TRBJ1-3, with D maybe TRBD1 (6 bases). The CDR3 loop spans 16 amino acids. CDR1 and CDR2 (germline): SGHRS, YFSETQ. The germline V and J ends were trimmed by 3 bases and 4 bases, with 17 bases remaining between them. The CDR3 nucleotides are TGCGCCAGCAGCTCAGGGGACCGGACACCCGGAAACACCATATATTTT. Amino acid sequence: CASSSGDRTPGNTIYF. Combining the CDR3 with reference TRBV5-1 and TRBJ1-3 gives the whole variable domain KAGVTQTPRYLIKTRGQQVTLSCSPISGHRSVSWYQQTPGQGLQFLFEYFSETQRNKGNFPGRFSGRQFSNSRSEMNVSTLELGDSALYLCASSSGDRTPGNTIYFGEGSWLTVV.

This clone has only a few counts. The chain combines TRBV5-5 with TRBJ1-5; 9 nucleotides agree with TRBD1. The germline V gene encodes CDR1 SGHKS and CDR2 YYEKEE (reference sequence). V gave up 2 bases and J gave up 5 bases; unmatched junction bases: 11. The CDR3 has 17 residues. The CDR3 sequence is CASSLRPGQGIDQPQHF. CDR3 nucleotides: TGTGCCAGCAGCTTAAGGCCGGGACAGGGAATTGATCAGCCCCAGCATTTT.

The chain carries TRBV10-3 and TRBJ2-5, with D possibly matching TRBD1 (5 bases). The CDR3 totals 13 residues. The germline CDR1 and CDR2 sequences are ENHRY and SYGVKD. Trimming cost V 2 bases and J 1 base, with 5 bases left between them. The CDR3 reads CAISERGQETQYF. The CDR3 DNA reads TGTGCCATCAGTGAGAGGGGCCAAGAGACCCAGTACTTC.

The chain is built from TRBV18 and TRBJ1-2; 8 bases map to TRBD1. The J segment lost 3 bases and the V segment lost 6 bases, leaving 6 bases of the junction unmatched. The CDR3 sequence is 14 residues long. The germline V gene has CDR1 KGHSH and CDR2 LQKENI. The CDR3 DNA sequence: TGTGCCAGCTCTCCTCAGACAGGGGACTATGGCTACACCTTC. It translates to CASSPQTGDYGYTF.

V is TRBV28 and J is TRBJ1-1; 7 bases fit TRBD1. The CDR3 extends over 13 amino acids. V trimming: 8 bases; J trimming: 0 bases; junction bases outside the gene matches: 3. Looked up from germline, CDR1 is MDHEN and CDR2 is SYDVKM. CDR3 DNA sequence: TGTGCCAGCGGGACAGATCTGAACACTGAAGCTTTCTTT. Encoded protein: CASGTDLNTEAFF. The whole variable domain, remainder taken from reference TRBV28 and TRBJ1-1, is DVKVTQSSRYLVKRTGEKVFLECVQDMDHENMFWYRQDPGLGLRLIYFSYDVKMKEKGDIPEGYSVSREKKERFSLILESASTNQTSMYLCASGTDLNTEAFFGQGTRLTVV.

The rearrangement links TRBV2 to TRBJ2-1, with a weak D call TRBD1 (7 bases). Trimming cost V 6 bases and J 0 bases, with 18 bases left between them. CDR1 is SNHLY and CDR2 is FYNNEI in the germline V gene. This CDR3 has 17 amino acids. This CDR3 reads CASREGAQGSSYNEQFF. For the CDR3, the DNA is TGTGCCAGCAGGGAGGGAGCACAGGGGAGCTCCTACAATGAGCAGTTCTTC.

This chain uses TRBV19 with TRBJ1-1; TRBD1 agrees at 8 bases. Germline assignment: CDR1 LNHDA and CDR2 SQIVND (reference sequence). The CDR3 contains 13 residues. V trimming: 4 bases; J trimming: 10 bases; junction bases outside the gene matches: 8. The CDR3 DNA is TGTGCCAGTAGTAGCGACAGGGGTAATGGAGCTTTCTTT. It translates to CASSSDRGNGAFF.

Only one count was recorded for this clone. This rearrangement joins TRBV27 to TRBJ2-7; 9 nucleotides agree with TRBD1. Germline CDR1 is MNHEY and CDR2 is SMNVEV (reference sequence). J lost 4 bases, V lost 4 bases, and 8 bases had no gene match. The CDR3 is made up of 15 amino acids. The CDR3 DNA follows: TGTGCCAGCAGTTCGCCGGGACAGGGATTATACGAGCAGTACTTC. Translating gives CASSSPGQGLYEQYF.

Written as DNA, the CDR3 is TGTGCCAGCAGCGAGACTCCGGAGGGTCCCTACGAGCAGTACTTC. Protein: CASSETPEGPYEQYF. This rearrangement joins TRBV6-2 or TRBV6-3 to TRBJ2-7; TRBD2 is a possible D gene (6 bases). This CDR3 region has 15 residues. Trimming removed 6 bases from V and 2 bases from J, with 17 bases in between. Looked up from germline, CDR1 is MNHEY and CDR2 is SVGEGT.

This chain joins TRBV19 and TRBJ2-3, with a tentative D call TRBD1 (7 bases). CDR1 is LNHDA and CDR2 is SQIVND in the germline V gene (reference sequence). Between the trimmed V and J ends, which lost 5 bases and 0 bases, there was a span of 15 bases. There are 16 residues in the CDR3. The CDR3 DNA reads TGTGCCAGTAGTCTTGCGGGACAGACTAGCACAGATACGCAGTATTTT. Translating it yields CASSLAGQTSTDTQYF.

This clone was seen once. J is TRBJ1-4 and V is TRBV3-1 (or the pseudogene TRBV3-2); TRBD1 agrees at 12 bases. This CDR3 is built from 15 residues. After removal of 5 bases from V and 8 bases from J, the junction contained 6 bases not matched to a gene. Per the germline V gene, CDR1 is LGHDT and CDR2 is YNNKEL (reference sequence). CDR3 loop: CASSDRDRGQEKLFF. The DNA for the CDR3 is TGTGCCAGCAGCGACCGGGACAGGGGGCAGGAAAAACTGTTTTTT.

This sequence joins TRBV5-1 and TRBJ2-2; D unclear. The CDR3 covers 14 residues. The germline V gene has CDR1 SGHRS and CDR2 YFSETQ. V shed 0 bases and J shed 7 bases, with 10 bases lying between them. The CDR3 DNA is TGCGCCAGCAGCTTGGACGACATCGGCGGGGAGCTGTTTTTT. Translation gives CASSLDDIGGELFF.

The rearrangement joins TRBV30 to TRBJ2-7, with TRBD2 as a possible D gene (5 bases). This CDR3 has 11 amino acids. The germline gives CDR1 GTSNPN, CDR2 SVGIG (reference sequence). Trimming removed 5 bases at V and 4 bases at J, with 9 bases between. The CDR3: CAWASGYEQYF. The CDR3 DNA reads TGTGCCTGGGCGTCGGGGTACGAGCAGTACTTC.

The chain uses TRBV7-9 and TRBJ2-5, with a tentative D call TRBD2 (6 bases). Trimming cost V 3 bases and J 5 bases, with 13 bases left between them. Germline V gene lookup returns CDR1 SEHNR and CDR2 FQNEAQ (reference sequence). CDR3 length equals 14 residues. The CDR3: CASSFVTGGETQYF. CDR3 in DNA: TGTGCCAGCAGCTTTGTCACCGGAGGGGAGACCCAGTACTTC.

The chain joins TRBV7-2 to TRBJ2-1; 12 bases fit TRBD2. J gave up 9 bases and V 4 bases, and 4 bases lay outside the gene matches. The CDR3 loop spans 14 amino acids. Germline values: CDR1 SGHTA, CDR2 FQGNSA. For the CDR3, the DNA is TGTGCCAGCAGCTCCCTAGCGGGAGGGGGTGAGCAGTTCTTC. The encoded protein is CASSSLAGGGEQFF.

CDR3 protein: CASSSRLPISGSKETQYF. The CDR3 DNA sequence: TGTGCCAGTAGTTCTCGCCTCCCCATTAGCGGGAGTAAAGAGACCCAGTACTTC. This chain joins TRBV19 and TRBJ2-5, with 9 nucleotides matching TRBD2. The germline gives CDR1 LNHDA, CDR2 SQIVND (reference sequence). V lost 5 bases, J lost 3 bases, and 16 bases stayed unmatched. The CDR3 runs to 18 residues.

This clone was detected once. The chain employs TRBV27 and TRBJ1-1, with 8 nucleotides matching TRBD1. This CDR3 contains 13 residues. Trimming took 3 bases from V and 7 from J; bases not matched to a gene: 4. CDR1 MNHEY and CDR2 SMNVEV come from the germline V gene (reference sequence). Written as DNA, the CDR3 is TGTGCCAGCAGTTTCCAGGGGGCGGGTGAAGCTTTCTTT. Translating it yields CASSFQGAGEAFF.

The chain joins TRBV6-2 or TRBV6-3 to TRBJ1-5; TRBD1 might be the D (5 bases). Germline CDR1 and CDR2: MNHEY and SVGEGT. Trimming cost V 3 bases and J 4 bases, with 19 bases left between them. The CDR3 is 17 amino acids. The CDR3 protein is CASSYLSSGVGNQPQHF. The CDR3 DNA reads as TGTGCCAGCAGTTATTTATCCTCGGGGGTGGGGAATCAGCCCCAGCATTTT.

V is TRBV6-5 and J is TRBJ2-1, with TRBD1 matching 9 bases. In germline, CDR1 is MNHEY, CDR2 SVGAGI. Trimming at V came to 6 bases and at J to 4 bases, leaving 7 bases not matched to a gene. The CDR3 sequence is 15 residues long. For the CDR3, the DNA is TGTGCCAGCAGACGGGACAGGGCAACGTACAATGAGCAGTTCTTC. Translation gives CASRRDRATYNEQFF.